The 13 T cell receptor beta chains below all came from one sample that was sequenced in a study of T cell responses to AZD1222 COVID-19 vaccine. Assay: immunoSEQ multiplex PCR; the TCRdb copy retains only in-frame clones and omits some. Of just over 80,000 clones listed, over 80% were seen once; the top ten hold more than 5%. The sequences come from peripheral blood, collected on day 0 of AZD1222 vaccination. The source is an adult in good health.

V is TRBV5-1 and J is TRBJ1-1; D unresolved. Germline V gives CDR1 SGHRS, CDR2 YFSETQ. This CDR3 has 14 residues. V lost 4 bases to trimming and J lost 1 base, with 11 bases between them. The CDR3 sequence: CASSLQHQNTEAFF. DNA of the CDR3: TGCGCCAGCAGCCTACAGCATCAGAACACTGAAGCTTTCTTT.

The V gene is TRBV28, the J gene TRBJ1-5; 7 nucleotides align to TRBD1. The CDR3 is 14 amino acids. V shed 8 bases, J shed 9 bases, and the junction held 13 bases outside the gene matches. Germline CDR1 MDHEN, CDR2 SYDVKM. CDR3 nucleotide sequence: TGTGCCAGCGGGTCCGACAGGGCGTTCTGGCCCCAGCATTTT. Translated, it gives CASGSDRAFWPQHF.

The rearrangement links TRBV6-2 or TRBV6-3 to TRBJ2-7; no definite D call. The CDR3 sequence is 15 residues long. From germline, CDR1 is MNHEY and CDR2 SVGEGT. Trimming took 2 bases from V and 2 from J, leaving 13 bases between them. The CDR3, as DNA: TGTGCCAGCAGTTACGTGGCAGGAATACCCTACGAGCAGTACTTC. Translation: CASSYVAGIPYEQYF.

V is TRBV11-2 and J is TRBJ1-3; D uncertain. V lost 8 bases and J lost 2, with 19 bases in between. Germline loops: CDR1 SGHAT, CDR2 FQNNGV. The CDR3 runs 16 residues. The CDR3 loop reads CASDLEERLPGNTIYF. For the CDR3, the DNA is TGTGCCAGCGACCTTGAGGAGCGACTCCCTGGAAACACCATATATTTT.

This clone has just one count. The rearrangement links TRBV19 to TRBJ1-5, with D perhaps TRBD1 (6 bases). Germline CDR1 is LNHDA and CDR2 is SQIVND (reference sequence). V was shortened by 6 bases and J by 2 bases, with 20 bases between the two germline ends. The CDR3 totals 17 residues. For the CDR3, the DNA is TGTGCCAGTAGATTTAGGACAGCCGAAAGACGCAATCAGCCCCAGCATTTT. This translates into CASRFRTAERRNQPQHF.

V gene TRBV28 combines with J gene TRBJ2-2; 7 bases fit TRBD2. V was pared by 3 bases and J by 2 bases, with 3 bases of the junction left unmatched. The CDR3 length is 15 residues. The germline CDR1 and CDR2 sequences are MDHEN and SYDVKM. The CDR3 sequence: CASSFGGSNTGELFF. The CDR3 region has the DNA TGTGCCAGCAGTTTCGGGGGGTCCAACACCGGGGAGCTGTTTTTT.

V and J are TRBV18 and TRBJ1-2; D is possibly TRBD1 (5 bases). The germline V gene has CDR1 KGHSH and CDR2 LQKENI. The length of the CDR3 is 15 residues. V was trimmed by 6 bases and J by 0 bases, leaving 14 bases between them. CDR3 sequence reads: CASSVSLGPNYGYTF. CDR3 bases: TGTGCCAGCTCCGTAAGTCTGGGACCTAACTATGGCTACACCTTC.

The chain uses TRBV18 and TRBJ1-1; D not resolved. CDR1 and CDR2 from the germline V gene are KGHSH and LQKENI. Trimming cost V 2 bases and J 5 bases, with 12 bases left between them. The CDR3 runs 14 residues. The CDR3 here is CASSPFDGRTEAFF. CDR3 bases: TGTGCCAGCTCACCATTCGACGGGAGGACTGAAGCTTTCTTT.

This sequence joins TRBV5-1 and TRBJ2-3; D uncertain. The ends were cut back, 5 bases at V and 2 bases at J, with 3 bases in the middle. This CDR3 comprises 11 residues. Germline V lookup: CDR1 SGHRS, CDR2 YFSETQ. The CDR3 coding sequence is TGCGCCAGCAGGTTCACAGATACGCAGTATTTT. As protein: CASRFTDTQYF. The full variable domain, its missing parts supplied by reference TRBV5-1 and TRBJ2-3, is KAGVTQTPRYLIKTRGQQVTLSCSPISGHRSVSWYQQTPGQGLQFLFEYFSETQRNKGNFPGRFSGRQFSNSRSEMNVSTLELGDSALYLCASRFTDTQYFGPGTRLTVL.

The chain links TRBV3-1 (or the pseudogene TRBV3-2) to TRBJ2-3; D is ambiguous. Germline values: CDR1 LGHDT, CDR2 YNNKEL (reference sequence). Deletions cut 0 bases from V and 6 bases from J, with 4 bases between. This CDR3 is 12 amino acids long. This chain's CDR3 is CASSQDQDTQYF. Written as DNA, the CDR3 is TGTGCCAGCAGCCAAGACCAGGATACGCAGTATTTT.

This clone is a singleton in its sample. The V call is TRBV7-2, the J call TRBJ1-1, with TRBD1 matching 8 bases. There are 16 residues in the CDR3. Germline V gene data show CDR1 as SGHTA and CDR2 as FQGNSA. After removal of 1 base from V and 3 bases from J, the junction contained 7 bases not matched to a gene. The CDR3 protein is CASSLEPDREDTEAFF. In nucleotides, the CDR3 is TGTGCCAGCAGCTTAGAGCCGGACAGGGAGGACACTGAAGCTTTCTTT.

Only one count was recorded for this clone. This chain links TRBV4-2 with TRBJ2-1; 10 positions agree with TRBD2. The V gene end was trimmed by 4 bases and the J gene end by 0 bases; junction bases not matched to a gene: 9. The CDR3 consists of 18 residues. Germline V gene sequence: CDR1 LGHNA, CDR2 YNFKEQ. CDR3 amino acids: CASSPGLAGESSYNEQFF. CDR3 DNA sequence: TGTGCCAGCAGCCCAGGGCTAGCGGGGGAGAGCTCCTACAATGAGCAGTTCTTC.

The chain links TRBV7-2 to TRBJ1-5; D is undetermined. This CDR3 has 15 residues. V lost 1 base, J lost 0 bases, and 7 bases lay in between. The germline CDR1 and CDR2 sequences are SGHTA and FQGNSA. The CDR3 sequence is CASSLETNSNQPQHF. CDR3 coding DNA: TGTGCCAGCAGCTTAGAGACGAATAGCAATCAGCCCCAGCATTTT.